These 32 T cell receptor beta chains originate from one sample sequenced in a study of shared clonotypes between healthy human individuals. Selected positively for CCR7 and CD45RO-negative, naive CD8 cells excluded terminally differentiated effector memory CD45RA+ cells. Sequencing used immunoSEQ multiplex PCR; TCRdb keeps in-frame clones, though not all of them. The top ten clones hold 0.95% to 1.5% of a sample with some 2 million clones, about 95% of them seen once. Sequencing was done on a sample of naive CD8+ T cells sorted from blood. The origin of the receptors is a young man in good health.

V gene TRBV14 combines with J gene TRBJ2-1, with TRBD2 matching 7 bases. Unmatched junction bases numbered 2, after V lost 0 bases and J lost 0 bases. Germline CDR1 and CDR2: SGHDN and FVKESK. The CDR3 is 16 amino acids. CDR3 in DNA: TGTGCCAGCAGCCAAGACCTAGCGGTCTCCTACAATGAGCAGTTCTTC. Translated, it gives CASSQDLAVSYNEQFF.

The chain carries TRBV9 and TRBJ2-1; 13 nucleotides agree with TRBD2. Germline lookup yields CDR1 SGDLS and CDR2 YYNGEE. The CDR3 has 15 residues. V dropped 4 bases and J dropped 8; count of bases not matched to a gene: 6. This chain's CDR3 is CASSTGLAGPDEQFF. CDR3 DNA sequence: TGTGCCAGCAGCACGGGACTAGCGGGGCCCGATGAGCAGTTCTTC.

Note on this clone: Other DNA variants within this sample encode the same CDR3. The rearrangement joins TRBV6-6 to TRBJ2-7, with D uncertain. Trimming stripped 0 bases from V and 2 bases from J, with 2 bases between. This CDR3 is built from 12 residues. CDR1 MNHNY and CDR2 SVGAGI come from the germline V gene (reference sequence). The chain's CDR3 is CASSYSAYEQYF. For the CDR3, the DNA is TGTGCCAGCAGTTACTCGGCCTACGAGCAGTACTTC.

The V and J genes are TRBV4-3 and TRBJ2-2; 11 bases map to TRBD2. From germline, CDR1 is LGHNA and CDR2 YSLEER. The CDR3 totals 17 residues. The ends lost 4 bases at V and 7 bases at J; junction bases unmatched: 11. The CDR3 DNA sequence: TGCGCCAGCAGCCGAATACTAGCGGGAGCGCCGGGCGGGGAGCTGTTTTTT. As protein: CASSRILAGAPGGELFF.

Written as DNA, the CDR3 is TGTGCCAGCAGTCTCAGACAGGGAGGAAGTGAAGCTTTCTTT. Protein: CASSLRQGGSEAFF. The chain combines TRBV27 with TRBJ1-1; 7 bases align to TRBD1. CDR3 length: 14 residues. The junction had 10 bases not matched to a gene; V was cut back by 5 bases and J by 7 bases. Germline loops: CDR1 MNHEY, CDR2 SMNVEV (reference sequence).

In its sample, this clone was seen a few times. The rearrangement uses TRBV4-1 and TRBJ2-3; D is uncertain. Per germline, CDR1 MGHRA and CDR2 YSYEKL. V dropped 0 bases and J dropped 0 bases, with 4 bases sitting between them. This CDR3 comprises 14 residues. CDR3 sequence reads: CASSQEPSTDTQYF. In nucleotides, the CDR3 is TGCGCCAGCAGCCAAGAGCCCAGCACAGATACGCAGTATTTT.

On this clone: This specimen includes other DNA sequences encoding the same CDR3. This chain connects TRBV6-5 to TRBJ2-5; 7 nucleotides line up with TRBD2. J was trimmed by 1 base and V by 1 base; bases with no gene match: 0. The germline V gene has CDR1 MNHEY and CDR2 SVGAGI. This CDR3 comprises 14 residues. This chain's CDR3 is CASSYWGGQETQYF. In DNA form, the CDR3 reads TGTGCCAGCAGTTACTGGGGGGGCCAAGAGACCCAGTACTTC.

The chain couples TRBV30 to TRBJ1-2; D might be TRBD1 (6 bases). The CDR3 length is 14 residues. V was pared by 1 base and J by 4 bases, with 13 bases between. In germline, CDR1 is GTSNPN, CDR2 SVGIG (reference sequence). CDR3 nucleotide sequence: TGTGCCTGGAGTGCGGACAGCTCTTCCTATGGCTACACCTTC. The encoded protein is CAWSADSSSYGYTF.

The chain employs TRBV7-6 and TRBJ2-2; D might be TRBD1 (5 bases). The V and J ends lost 1 base and 6 bases respectively, with 12 bases between them. The CDR3 is 15 amino acids. Looked up from germline, CDR1 is SGHVS and CDR2 is FNYEAQ. CDR3 DNA sequence: TGTGCCAGCAGCTTAGAGGCAGGGTATCCCGGGGAGCTGTTTTTT. It codes for CASSLEAGYPGELFF.

A few counts support this clone. The chain employs TRBV4-1 and TRBJ2-2; D call uncertain. The CDR3 extends over 12 amino acids. CDR1 and CDR2 from the germline V gene are MGHRA and YSYEKL. Trimming left V 3 bases short and J 5 bases short, with 4 bases between. The CDR3: CASSHKTGELFF. In DNA, the CDR3 is TGCGCCAGCAGCCACAAGACCGGGGAGCTGTTTTTT.

The chain recombines TRBV27 with TRBJ1-2; 8 positions match TRBD1. V gave up 2 bases and J gave up 8 bases; unmatched junction bases: 4. CDR1 and CDR2 from the germline V gene are MNHEY and SMNVEV (reference sequence). CDR3 size: 13 residues. Here the CDR3 DNA reads TGTGCCAGCAGTTTAGGGACAGGATGGGGCTACACCTTC. The encoded protein is CASSLGTGWGYTF.

J is TRBJ1-1 and V is TRBV2; D remains unclear. The CDR3 is made up of 15 amino acids. The V gene's germline CDR1 is SNHLY and CDR2 FYNNEI. V dropped 1 base and J dropped 0 bases, with 9 bases sitting between them. The CDR3 DNA is TGTGCCAGCAGTGAAGTTGTGACACTGAACACTGAAGCTTTCTTT. Protein: CASSEVVTLNTEAFF.

This clone showed up just once. V and J are TRBV27 and TRBJ1-3; D is possibly TRBD1 (5 bases). Germline CDR1 and CDR2: MNHEY and SMNVEV (reference sequence). This CDR3 is built from 17 residues. Trimming removed 5 bases from V and 4 bases from J, with 21 bases in between. The CDR3 region has the DNA TGTGCCAGCAGTCCCCTCGGTGTGCAGGGAACGGGAAACACCATATATTTT. The encoded protein is CASSPLGVQGTGNTIYF.

CDR3 nucleotide sequence: TGTGCCAGCAGTGGGGGGTCCCCCTACGAGCAGTACTTC. It codes for CASSGGSPYEQYF. V usage is TRBV2 and J usage is TRBJ2-7; TRBD1 or TRBD2 may be the D gene (5 bases each). Trimming pared 4 bases from V and 2 bases from J, leaving 9 bases between. CDR3 length: 13 amino acids. From germline, CDR1 is SNHLY and CDR2 FYNNEI. Filled out from reference TRBV2 and TRBJ2-7, the complete variable domain reads EPEVTQTPSHQVTQMGQEVILRCVPISNHLYFYWYRQILGQKVEFLVSFYNNEISEKSEIFDDQFSVERPDGSNFTLKIRSTKLEDSAMYFCASSGGSPYEQYFGPGTRLTVT.

The CDR3 nucleotides read TGCAGCGCGGTAACCACCGGGGAGCTGTTTTTT. Translating gives CSAVTTGELFF. The chain has TRBV29-1 and TRBJ2-2; no reliable D call. Germline V lookup: CDR1 SQVTM, CDR2 ANQGSEA. V was pared by 7 bases and J by 4 bases, with 7 bases between. The CDR3 totals 11 residues.

The rearrangement uses TRBV2 and TRBJ1-2, with 11 bases matching TRBD1. Germline assignment: CDR1 SNHLY and CDR2 FYNNEI. J lost 9 bases, V lost 4 bases, and 4 bases had no gene match. This CDR3 has 13 amino acids. This CDR3 is CASSAGTGGSYTF. As DNA, the CDR3 is TGTGCCAGCAGTGCCGGGACAGGGGGTAGCTACACCTTC.

The V and J genes are TRBV6-1 and TRBJ2-4; 7 nucleotides align to TRBD1. Germline V gene data show CDR1 as MNHNS and CDR2 as SASEGT. J lost 2 bases, V lost 0 bases, and 7 bases had no gene match. The CDR3 totals 17 residues. The CDR3 sequence is CASSEAPGQMTKNIQYF. The CDR3 nucleotides read TGTGCCAGCAGTGAAGCCCCGGGACAGATGACCAAAAACATTCAGTACTTC.

This rearrangement joins TRBV6-5 to TRBJ2-4; 11 bases agree with TRBD1. The CDR3 is 15 residues long. V dropped 5 bases and J dropped 7; count of bases not matched to a gene: 7. In germline, CDR1 is MNHEY, CDR2 SVGAGI. The CDR3 reads CASSLAGTGGNIQYF. DNA for the CDR3: TGTGCCAGCAGTCTAGCCGGGACAGGGGGGAACATTCAGTACTTC.

The V gene is TRBV4-1, the J gene TRBJ1-1, with D possibly TRBD1 on 5 matching bases. Trimming shortened V by 3 bases and J by 4 bases, and 9 bases separated the two germline ends. Germline V gene sequence: CDR1 MGHRA, CDR2 YSYEKL. The CDR3 is 13 residues long. The chain's CDR3 is CASSQTVSTEAFF. CDR3 coding DNA: TGCGCCAGCAGCCAGACAGTGAGCACTGAAGCTTTCTTT.

Comments on this clone: The same CDR3 is also encoded by other DNA sequences in this sample. The gene calls are TRBV6-5 and TRBJ2-5; D ambiguous. V was pared by 2 bases and J by 2 bases, with 9 bases between. The CDR3 has 14 amino acids. Germline V gene sequence: CDR1 MNHEY, CDR2 SVGAGI. As DNA, the CDR3 is TGTGCCAGCAGTTACCGAGACGGGCAAGAGACCCAGTACTTC. Translation gives CASSYRDGQETQYF.

A remark on this clone: One end of the junction is discordant with germline, which a read error may explain. This rearrangement joins TRBV27 to TRBJ2-7; TRBD2 aligns across 8 bases. Germline V gene data show CDR1 as MNHEY and CDR2 as SMNVEV (reference sequence). This CDR3 contains 14 residues. The CDR3, as DNA: TGTGCCAGCGGCCCGGGGGGGGCTTTTCCCGATGTCCACTTC. This gives the protein CASGPGGAFPDVHF.

The V and J genes are TRBV30 and TRBJ1-6, with D maybe TRBD1 (6 bases). The length of the CDR3 is 13 residues. The germline V gene has CDR1 GTSNPN and CDR2 SVGIG (reference sequence). V was shortened by 5 bases and J by 11 bases, with 16 bases between the two germline ends. CDR3 region: CAWAQGGEAPLHF. CDR3 in DNA: TGTGCCTGGGCACAGGGTGGGGAGGCACCCCTCCACTTT.

This rearrangement joins TRBV4-3 to TRBJ1-2, with D tentatively TRBD1 (6 bases). The germline V gene encodes CDR1 LGHNA and CDR2 YSLEER. The CDR3 is 16 residues long. V was pared by 0 bases and J by 1 base, with 12 bases between. CDR3 sequence reads: CASSQEPGQINYGYTF. The CDR3 DNA is TGCGCCAGCAGCCAAGAACCAGGACAGATTAACTATGGCTACACCTTC.

J is TRBJ1-2 and V is TRBV13; 11 bases align to TRBD1. V was clipped by 5 bases and J by 0 bases; unmatched bases: 5. The CDR3 runs 16 residues. Germline V CDR1 and CDR2: PRHDT, FYEKMQ (reference sequence). In DNA, the CDR3 is TGTGCCAGCAGCGCCGGGACAGGGGGACCTAACTATGGCTACACCTTC. It yields the protein CASSAGTGGPNYGYTF.

V is TRBV19 and J is TRBJ1-5; perhaps TRBD1 as D (5 bases). The V gene lost 6 bases and the J gene lost 6 bases, with 12 bases spanning the gap. This CDR3 has 13 amino acids. Germline V lookup: CDR1 LNHDA, CDR2 SQIVND (reference sequence). CDR3 DNA sequence: TGTGCCAGTAGGGAGGGGTATCGTCAGCCCCAGCATTTT. This codes for CASREGYRQPQHF.

The chain links TRBV9 to TRBJ2-2; D remains ambiguous. CDR1 and CDR2 from the germline V gene are SGDLS and YYNGEE. This CDR3 has 13 residues. The germline V and J ends were trimmed by 6 bases and 2 bases, with 8 bases remaining between them. This CDR3 is CASNQENTGELFF. CDR3 sequence (DNA): TGTGCCAGCAACCAGGAAAACACCGGGGAGCTGTTTTTT.

V gene TRBV6-5 combines with J gene TRBJ2-7; D assignment may be TRBD1 or TRBD2 (5 bases each). V dropped 0 bases and J dropped 5 bases, with 11 bases sitting between them. The CDR3 runs to 14 residues. Germline CDR1 reads MNHEY; CDR2 reads SVGAGI. CDR3 region: CASSYSAGTDEQYF. For the CDR3, the DNA is TGTGCCAGCAGTTACTCGGCAGGGACGGACGAGCAGTACTTC.

V usage is TRBV5-6 and J usage is TRBJ1-2, with TRBD1 as a possible D gene (5 bases). CDR1 and CDR2 (germline): SGHDT, YYEEEE. V gave up 0 bases and J gave up 3 bases, with 21 bases separating them. The CDR3 consists of 18 residues. The chain's CDR3 is CASSLGDSPSSGDYGYTF. The CDR3 bases are TGTGCCAGCAGCTTGGGAGACTCTCCTTCCTCGGGGGACTATGGCTACACCTTC.

This clone was seen a single time. The J gene is TRBJ2-3, the V gene TRBV2, with 9 bases matching TRBD2. CDR1 and CDR2 (germline): SNHLY, FYNNEI. The CDR3 is 15 residues long. Unmatched junction bases numbered 2, after V lost 4 bases and J lost 0 bases. CDR3 nucleotides: TGTGCCAGCAGTGTCGCGGGAGGGAGCACAGATACGCAGTATTTT. Translation: CASSVAGGSTDTQYF.

The gene calls are TRBV4-1 and TRBJ1-2, with 8 bases lining up with TRBD1. The germline V gene encodes CDR1 MGHRA and CDR2 YSYEKL. The J segment lost 5 bases and the V segment lost 2 bases, leaving 7 bases of the junction unmatched. This CDR3 comprises 15 residues. In DNA form, the CDR3 reads TGCGCCAGCAGCCAAACCGGACAGGGACGATATGGCTACACCTTC. Translation gives CASSQTGQGRYGYTF.

V gene TRBV11-2 combines with J gene TRBJ2-1; the D gene is possibly TRBD1 (6 bases). V was cut by 5 bases and J by 3 bases, with 17 bases left in between. The CDR3 is made up of 16 amino acids. CDR1 is SGHAT and CDR2 is FQNNGV in the germline V gene. DNA of the CDR3: TGTGCCAGCAGCCCCAAAATTACGACAGGCTACAATGAGCAGTTCTTC. This translates into CASSPKITTGYNEQFF.

V usage is TRBV4-1 and J usage is TRBJ2-3; D is possibly TRBD1 or TRBD2 (6 bases each). CDR3 length: 16 residues. CDR1 and CDR2 from the germline V gene are MGHRA and YSYEKL. Between the trimmed V and J ends, which lost 2 bases and 4 bases, there was a span of 16 bases. The CDR3 bases are TGCGCCAGCAGCCAAAGGGGGGACACTATACCAGATACGCAGTATTTT. This sequence encodes CASSQRGDTIPDTQYF.